One and the same sample provided the 28 T cell receptor beta chains below, sequenced in a study of T cell repertoires in cytomegalovirus infection. TCRdb re-derived calls from the reads in MiXCR, one entry per CDR3 protein. The table has just over 450,000 distinct CDR3 sequences, 40% to 50% seen once. Antigen specificity for these receptors is unknown. The specimen comprised cultured PBMCs, sampled from culture after CMV antigen stimulation. The receptor set was obtained from a human donor in good health (CMV status not recorded). Some clones in this sample may be carry-over from other donors' samples.

This rearrangement joins TRBV7-6 to TRBJ2-7, with D perhaps TRBD2 (6 bases). This CDR3 comprises 14 residues. The V and J ends lost 5 bases and 0 bases respectively, with 11 bases between them. Germline CDR1 SGHVS, CDR2 FNYEAQ. The CDR3 spells CASSPGDFSYEQYF. CDR3 DNA: TGTGCCAGCAGCCCTGGGGACTTCTCCTACGAGCAGTACTTC. The entire variable domain, with the rest obtained from reference TRBV7-6 and TRBJ2-7, is as follows: GAGVSQSPRYKVTKRGQDVALRCDPISGHVSLYWYRQALGQGPEFLTYFNYEAQQDKSGLPNDRFSAERPEGSISTLTIQRTEQRDSAMYRCASSPGDFSYEQYFGPGTRLTVT.

The chain couples TRBV12-3 or TRBV12-4 to TRBJ2-1; 8 bases match TRBD2. This CDR3 is built from 14 residues. The J segment lost 9 bases and the V segment lost 4 bases, leaving 8 bases of the junction unmatched. The CDR3 DNA reads TGTGCCAGCAGTTCCCTAGCGGCGGGAGGTGAGCAGTTCTTC. Its protein product is CASSSLAAGGEQFF.

This chain connects TRBV18 to TRBJ1-1; 7 bases map to TRBD1. This CDR3 has 16 amino acids. V shed 2 bases and J 5 bases; nucleotides not matched to a gene: 11. Germline V CDR1 and CDR2: KGHSH, LQKENI. As DNA, the CDR3 is TGTGCCAGCTCACCAGCGGGAGGGGGCGCGCTGACTGAAGCTTTCTTT. Translating gives CASSPAGGGALTEAFF.

This chain uses TRBV7-9 with TRBJ2-2; D perhaps matches TRBD1 (6 bases). CDR1 SEHNR and CDR2 FQNEAQ come from the germline V gene (reference sequence). V lost 5 bases, J lost 6 bases, and 19 bases lay in between. This CDR3 is 16 amino acids long. The CDR3 reads CASSKAGTPKPGELFF. In DNA form, the CDR3 reads TGTGCCAGCAGCAAAGCCGGGACACCTAAACCCGGGGAGCTGTTTTTT.

The rearrangement links TRBV27 to TRBJ1-1, with 8 positions matching TRBD1. V shed 4 bases and J 11 bases; nucleotides not matched to a gene: 6. The CDR3 consists of 12 residues. CDR1 and CDR2 (germline): MNHEY, SMNVEV (reference sequence). In DNA form, the CDR3 reads TGTGCCAGCAGTTCGACAGGGGAAGAGGCTTTCTTT. Amino acids: CASSSTGEEAFF.

This rearrangement joins TRBV29-1 to TRBJ2-7; 9 nucleotides agree with TRBD2. The CDR3 totals 14 residues. Germline V CDR1 and CDR2: SQVTM, ANQGSEA. V dropped 0 bases and J dropped 2; count of bases not matched to a gene: 2. The CDR3 loop is CSVEETSGAYEQYF. The CDR3 DNA is TGCAGCGTTGAAGAGACTAGCGGAGCCTACGAGCAGTACTTC.

This chain uses TRBV5-4 with TRBJ2-7; TRBD1 matches at 8 bases. The CDR3 has 16 residues. Trimming removed 4 bases from V and 3 bases from J; junction bases left unmatched: 12. CDR1 is SGHNT, CDR2 YYREEE, per germline (reference sequence). DNA of the CDR3: TGTGCCAGCAGCCAGAAAACCCGGACAGGGAGCTACGAGCAGTACTTC. Translation gives CASSQKTRTGSYEQYF.

The chain's CDR3 is CATSPASSTDTQYF. In nucleotides, the CDR3 is TGTGCCACCAGCCCCGCGTCTAGCACAGATACGCAGTATTTT. The rearrangement uses TRBV24-1 and TRBJ2-3; D unclear. This CDR3 is built from 14 residues. Per the germline V gene, CDR1 is KGHDR and CDR2 is SFDVKD. Trimming removed 7 bases at V and 0 bases at J, with 10 bases between.

J is TRBJ2-3 and V is TRBV5-6; possibly TRBD1 or TRBD2 for D (6 bases each). Germline assignment: CDR1 SGHDT and CDR2 YYEEEE. The length of the CDR3 is 17 residues. The V end was cut by 0 bases, the J end by 2 bases, with 16 bases between. Here the CDR3 reads CASSLALGGPLTDTQYF. The CDR3 nucleotides are TGTGCCAGCAGCTTGGCCTTGGGGGGCCCGCTCACAGATACGCAGTATTTT.

This chain joins TRBV5-4 and TRBJ2-7; 12 nucleotides match TRBD2. The length of the CDR3 is 15 residues. Looked up from germline, CDR1 is SGHNT and CDR2 is YYREEE (reference sequence). With 3 bases clipped from V and 3 bases from J, the junction kept 4 bases outside the gene matches. DNA for the CDR3: TGTGCCAGCAGCTCCGGACTAGCGGGATACTACGAGCAGTACTTC. Translation gives CASSSGLAGYYEQYF. The complete variable domain, with remaining parts taken from reference TRBV5-4 and TRBJ2-7, reads ETGVTQSPTHLIKTRGQQVTLRCSSQSGHNTVSWYQQALGQGPQFIFQYYREEENGRGNFPPRFSGLQFPNYSSELNVNALELDDSALYLCASSSGLAGYYEQYFGPGTRLTVT.

This clonotype turned up a few times. The chain carries TRBV11-2 and TRBJ2-3; 9 bases match TRBD2. The CDR3 covers 17 residues. The V segment lost 1 base and the J segment 2 bases; nucleotides outside the gene matches: 7. The germline V gene has CDR1 SGHAT and CDR2 FQNNGV. CDR3 sequence reads: CASSLASGRPDTDTQYF. The CDR3 DNA is TGTGCCAGCAGCTTAGCCAGCGGGAGGCCCGACACAGATACGCAGTATTTT.

The chain uses TRBV18 and TRBJ2-3; 9 nucleotides agree with TRBD2. Germline-derived CDR1 and CDR2 are KGHSH and LQKENI. The CDR3 runs to 13 residues. Trimming removed 2 bases from V and 14 bases from J; junction bases left unmatched: 8. This chain's CDR3 is CASSPNVGTSLYF. The CDR3 nucleotides read TGTGCCAGCTCACCAAATGTCGGGACTAGCCTGTATTTT.

The chain links TRBV7-2 to TRBJ1-2, with D possibly being TRBD1 (6 bases). This CDR3 has 15 amino acids. Trimming removed 5 bases from V and 8 bases from J, with 21 bases in between. Germline V gives CDR1 SGHTA, CDR2 FQGNSA. CDR3 nucleotide sequence: TGTGCCAGCAGCAGGGGGGGTCTGACAGGCCGCGGCTACACCTTC. It translates to CASSRGGLTGRGYTF.

The CDR3 DNA reads TGTGCCAGCACCCCCCGCGGGGTTCCCTACGAGCAGTACTTC. Amino acid sequence: CASTPRGVPYEQYF. J is TRBJ2-7 and V is TRBV11-2, with D perhaps TRBD2 (6 bases). Germline V gene data show CDR1 as SGHAT and CDR2 as FQNNGV. With 7 bases removed from V and 2 bases from J, the gap between germline ends came to 15 bases. The CDR3 contains 14 residues.

This clonotype has ten or more counts. This chain joins TRBV5-6 and TRBJ2-3; tentatively, D is TRBD2 (5 bases). The CDR3 contains 17 residues. Germline assignment: CDR1 SGHDT and CDR2 YYEEEE. Trimming removed 0 bases at V and 2 bases at J, with 16 bases between. The CDR3: CASSLVRARSYTDTQYF. Written as DNA, the CDR3 is TGTGCCAGCAGCTTGGTGAGGGCCAGGAGTTACACAGATACGCAGTATTTT.

At least ten counts were recorded for this clonotype. The gene calls are TRBV7-2 and TRBJ1-5, with unresolved D. The CDR3 is 13 residues long. CDR1 SGHTA and CDR2 FQGNSA come from the germline V gene. V dropped 2 bases and J dropped 7 bases, with 9 bases sitting between them. The CDR3 region is CASSLRGEQPQHF. The CDR3 DNA is TGTGCCAGCAGCTTACGAGGAGAACAGCCCCAGCATTTT.

The CDR3 region is CASSPRLSTNEKLFF. Written as DNA, the CDR3 is TGTGCCAGCAGTCCAAGGTTATCAACTAATGAAAAACTGTTTTTT. The chain combines TRBV28 with TRBJ1-4; D gene uncertain. There are 15 residues in the CDR3. Germline V lookup: CDR1 MDHEN, CDR2 SYDVKM. V gave up 5 bases and J gave up 0 bases, with 10 bases separating them.

The V gene is TRBV6-1, the J gene TRBJ2-1; TRBD2 is a possible D gene (7 bases). This CDR3 region has 15 residues. Germline CDR1 and CDR2: MNHNS and SASEGT. Trimming took 7 bases from V and 3 from J, leaving 16 bases between them. DNA for the CDR3: TGTGCCAGCACCCCGAGGGGGGGTGTCTACAATGAGCAGTTCTTC. Translating it yields CASTPRGGVYNEQFF.

This chain links TRBV20-1 with TRBJ1-1, with D possibly matching TRBD1 (5 bases). The germline V and J ends were trimmed by 3 bases and 0 bases, with 20 bases remaining between them. Germline CDR1 DFQATT, CDR2 SNEGSKA (reference sequence). This CDR3 is built from 17 residues. In DNA form, the CDR3 reads TGCAGTGCTAGTCTCGGGGGGGTACTCTATTTGAACACTGAAGCTTTCTTT. Its translation is CSASLGGVLYLNTEAFF.

This clonotype was detected many times. Written as DNA, the CDR3 is TGTGCCAGCAGCCTCTTCGCCGTGAGCTCCTACGAGCAGTACTTC. Translating it yields CASSLFAVSSYEQYF. The chain combines TRBV11-1 with TRBJ2-7; D is uncertain. The CDR3 extends over 15 amino acids. The germline V gene has CDR1 SGHAT and CDR2 FQDESV (reference sequence). The V and J ends lost 5 bases and 0 bases respectively, with 14 bases between them.

The gene calls are TRBV15 and TRBJ2-2, with TRBD2 as a possible D gene (6 bases). V was trimmed by 0 bases and J by 5 bases, leaving 13 bases between them. In germline, CDR1 is LNHNV, CDR2 YYDKDF (reference sequence). The CDR3 covers 16 residues. The CDR3 sequence: CATSRDPRRGTGELFF. The CDR3 coding sequence is TGTGCCACCAGCAGAGATCCACGTCGGGGGACCGGGGAGCTGTTTTTT.

This clonotype has just a few counts. The chain recombines TRBV7-6 with TRBJ1-5; D is perhaps TRBD1 (6 bases). Per the germline V gene, CDR1 is SGHVS and CDR2 is FNYEAQ. V was clipped by 1 base and J by 6 bases, with 7 bases between them. This CDR3 comprises 13 residues. The CDR3 loop reads CASSLGQVQPQHF. CDR3 in DNA: TGTGCCAGCAGCTTAGGACAGGTTCAGCCCCAGCATTTT.

This clonotype was found a few times. An end of the junction differs from the germline gene, which may be a read error. The CDR3 DNA sequence: TGTGCCAGCAGTGAAGTTGGGGACTACGGCTACACCTTC. Residues: CASSEVGDYGYTF. The chain has TRBV6-1 and TRBJ1-2; tentatively, D is TRBD1 (5 bases). Germline CDR1 and CDR2: MNHNS and SASEGT. The CDR3 contains 13 residues.

The V call is TRBV20-1, the J call TRBJ2-5, with a possible D match to TRBD2 (6 bases). Per germline, CDR1 DFQATT and CDR2 SNEGSKA (reference sequence). The length of the CDR3 is 19 residues. V was shortened by 1 base and J by 4 bases, with 28 bases between the two germline ends. The CDR3 nucleotides read TGCAGTGCTAGAGTCTTTGGGGTCAGGGAGGTGGGCAGGCGAGAGACCCAGTACTTC. It translates to CSARVFGVREVGRRETQYF.

DNA of the CDR3: TGTGCCAGCAGTGAATGGGGAGGGGGACAGATTAATTCACCCCTCCACTTT. It is translated as CASSEWGGGQINSPLHF. The J gene is TRBJ1-6, the V gene TRBV6-1; 7 nucleotides agree with TRBD1. The length of the CDR3 is 17 residues. The V gene end was trimmed by 2 bases and the J gene end by 6 bases; junction bases not matched to a gene: 10. Per germline, CDR1 MNHNS and CDR2 SASEGT.

The V gene is TRBV11-2, the J gene TRBJ2-1, with a possible D match to TRBD2 (5 bases). The CDR3 has 15 residues. Per the germline V gene, CDR1 is SGHAT and CDR2 is FQNNGV. V was trimmed by 1 base and J by 9 bases, leaving 16 bases between them. CDR3 amino acids: CASSLVGEGPREQFF. The CDR3 DNA reads as TGTGCCAGCAGCTTAGTCGGCGAGGGCCCTCGTGAGCAGTTCTTC.

The chain carries TRBV6-5 and TRBJ2-2; D call uncertain. CDR3 length equals 13 residues. Germline V CDR1 and CDR2: MNHEY, SVGAGI. The V end was cut by 11 bases, the J end by 4 bases, with 14 bases between. CDR3 in amino acids: CAAIRALTGELFF. The DNA of the CDR3 is TGTGCCGCCATCCGGGCCCTCACCGGGGAGCTGTTTTTT.

Only one count was recorded for this clonotype. This rearrangement joins TRBV19 to TRBJ1-4, with D perhaps matching TRBD1 (5 bases). Trimming stripped 6 bases from V and 1 base from J, with 9 bases between. This CDR3 has 14 amino acids. Germline-derived CDR1 and CDR2 are LNHDA and SQIVND (reference sequence). Here the CDR3 reads CASRKRGTNEKLFF. DNA for the CDR3: TGTGCCAGTAGAAAAAGGGGAACTAATGAAAAACTGTTTTTT.